The present T cell receptor beta chain was sequenced within a study of patients and donors after allogeneic stem cell transplantation. This CDR3 is built from 17 residues. V dropped 3 bases and J dropped 4; count of bases not matched to a gene: 12. TCRdb re-analysed the RT-PCR reads in MiXCR, keeping a single row per CDR3 protein. The sample includes about a million distinct CDR3 sequences, roughly 18% of them seen just once. The gene calls are TRBV12-3 or TRBV12-4 and TRBJ2-7; 10 nucleotides agree with TRBD2. Sequencing was done on a sample of blood, either unsorted or a sorted T cell fraction (not recorded which). The TCR sequence derives from a human donor who was either an allogeneic HSCT recipient or a stem cell or donor lymphocyte infusion donor (not recorded which). It is not recorded whose cells these are; they may come from a transplant donor. CDR3 DNA sequence: TGTGCCAGCAGTTTCTCCTTCTTAGCGGGGGGCAGGTACGAGCAGTACTTC. As protein: CASSFSFLAGGRYEQYF.